The 16 T cell receptor beta chains below come from one sample, sequenced in a study of T cell responses to AZD1222 COVID-19 vaccine. Repertoires were generated with immunoSEQ multiplex PCR, while TCRdb's copy carries only in-frame clones and drops some. The repertoire includes more than 100,000 clones, over 90% of them detected once, and roughly 5.9% sits in the top ten. Sample: peripheral blood, taken on day 0 of AZD1222 vaccination. The receptors were gathered from an adult in good health.

The genes are TRBV5-1 and TRBJ1-4; tentative D call: TRBD1 (5 bases). This CDR3 comprises 14 residues. Trimming removed 3 bases at V and 6 bases at J, with 12 bases between. The germline V gene encodes CDR1 SGHRS and CDR2 YFSETQ. The CDR3 region has the DNA TGCGCCAGCAGCTCTACCGGGACGGATGAAAAACTGTTTTTT. Protein: CASSSTGTDEKLFF.

This chain links TRBV11-1 with TRBJ1-1; D is unclear. The CDR3 extends over 14 amino acids. Trimming cost V 3 bases and J 1 base, with 9 bases left between them. The germline gives CDR1 SGHAT, CDR2 FQDESV (reference sequence). This CDR3 reads CASSFRTGNTEAFF. The CDR3 DNA follows: TGTGCCAGCAGCTTCAGGACGGGGAACACTGAAGCTTTCTTT.

This sequence joins TRBV19 and TRBJ2-3, with D maybe TRBD2 (6 bases). The V gene lost 4 bases and the J gene lost 5 bases, with 16 bases spanning the gap. CDR1 and CDR2 from the germline V gene are LNHDA and SQIVND (reference sequence). The CDR3 consists of 15 residues. The CDR3 sequence is CASSSRGLAGDTQYF. The CDR3, as DNA: TGTGCCAGTAGTAGCCGGGGGTTGGCGGGAGATACGCAGTATTTT.

The CDR3 bases are TGTGCCAGTAGTATAGCGGTGGGGACAGATACGCAGTATTTT. Translation: CASSIAVGTDTQYF. The chain couples TRBV19 to TRBJ2-3; D gene ambiguous. Germline V gene lookup returns CDR1 LNHDA and CDR2 SQIVND (reference sequence). V lost 1 base and J 3 bases, leaving 8 bases between the germline ends. CDR3 length equals 14 residues.

CDR3 sequence (DNA): TGTGCCAGCAGCTTGCCAAACAACTACGAGCAGTACTTC. The encoded protein is CASSLPNNYEQYF. The V call is TRBV5-8, the J call TRBJ2-7; D is uncertain. The length of the CDR3 is 13 residues. Trimming pared 1 base from V and 3 bases from J, leaving 8 bases between. Germline V gene data show CDR1 as SGHTS and CDR2 as YDEGEE.

In its sample, this clone was seen once. The V call is TRBV5-1, the J call TRBJ1-1; D ambiguous. Germline V gives CDR1 SGHRS, CDR2 YFSETQ. The ends were cut back, 4 bases at V and 4 bases at J, with 11 bases in the middle. The CDR3 contains 13 residues. CDR3 sequence: CASSTLRGTEAFF. In nucleotides, the CDR3 is TGCGCCAGCAGCACGTTGCGGGGCACTGAAGCTTTCTTT.

The chain joins TRBV9 to TRBJ1-3; D gene ambiguous. Germline CDR1 SGDLS, CDR2 YYNGEE. This CDR3 comprises 17 residues. V gave up 2 bases and J gave up 2 bases, with 17 bases separating them. The CDR3 here is CASSVGIGEEAGNTIYF. The CDR3 DNA follows: TGTGCCAGCAGCGTGGGCATCGGGGAGGAAGCTGGAAACACCATATATTTT.

The chain links TRBV3-1 (or the pseudogene TRBV3-2) to TRBJ2-5; 14 bases match TRBD2. Germline V gives CDR1 LGHDT, CDR2 YNNKEL (reference sequence). The CDR3 totals 18 residues. With V trimmed by 4 bases and J by 0 bases, 7 bases remained unmatched. The CDR3 is CASSLWTSGGTDQETQYF. The CDR3 DNA follows: TGTGCCAGCAGCCTGTGGACTAGCGGGGGGACAGACCAAGAGACCCAGTACTTC.

V gene TRBV3-1 (or the pseudogene TRBV3-2) combines with J gene TRBJ2-4, with TRBD2 identical over 7 bases. V gave up 0 bases and J gave up 1 base; unmatched junction bases: 9. Per germline, CDR1 LGHDT and CDR2 YNNKEL (reference sequence). The CDR3 totals 18 residues. For the CDR3, the DNA is TGTGCCAGCAGCCAAGACGGGGAGGGCACGGCGGCCAAAAACATTCAGTACTTC. This codes for CASSQDGEGTAAKNIQYF.

The rearrangement joins TRBV9 to TRBJ2-7; 8 positions agree with TRBD1. Unmatched junction bases numbered 4, after V lost 0 bases and J lost 5 bases. Germline V lookup: CDR1 SGDLS, CDR2 YYNGEE. The CDR3 consists of 14 residues. This CDR3 reads CASSVVGQGDEQYF. The CDR3 DNA follows: TGTGCCAGCAGCGTAGTTGGACAGGGAGACGAGCAGTACTTC.

This chain uses TRBV11-1 with TRBJ1-1; tentatively, D is TRBD1 (6 bases). The CDR3 contains 14 residues. The germline V gene has CDR1 SGHAT and CDR2 FQDESV (reference sequence). Trimming removed 1 base at V and 5 bases at J, with 11 bases between. The CDR3 protein is CASSLVTGNTEAFF. For the CDR3, the DNA is TGTGCCAGCAGCTTAGTCACAGGGAATACTGAAGCTTTCTTT.

The chain couples TRBV5-4 to TRBJ2-5, with 7 bases matching TRBD1. Losses at the gene ends were 4 bases for V and 4 bases for J; bases not matched to a gene: 7. CDR3 length: 14 residues. Per the germline V gene, CDR1 is SGHNT and CDR2 is YYREEE (reference sequence). The CDR3 region is CASSRTGMLETQYF. The CDR3 DNA follows: TGTGCCAGCAGCCGGACAGGAATGCTAGAGACCCAGTACTTC.

The chain employs TRBV4-2 and TRBJ2-7; no clear D. The V gene lost 1 base and the J gene lost 2 bases, with 6 bases spanning the gap. The CDR3 loop spans 13 amino acids. The germline V gene has CDR1 LGHNA and CDR2 YNFKEQ. CDR3 nucleotides: TGTGCCAGCAGCCAAGTAGATACCTACGAGCAGTACTTC. Amino acids: CASSQVDTYEQYF.

This chain links TRBV14 with TRBJ1-4; D is possibly TRBD1 (6 bases). The CDR3 loop spans 14 amino acids. Trimming took 0 bases from V and 6 from J, leaving 8 bases between them. From germline, CDR1 is SGHDN and CDR2 FVKESK. DNA of the CDR3: TGTGCCAGCAGCCAAGACAGGGGAGATGAAAAACTGTTTTTT. Amino acid sequence: CASSQDRGDEKLFF.

The DNA of the CDR3 is TGTGCCAGCAGTTACGGGCCCTACCCAAACACTGAAGCTTTCTTT. It translates to CASSYGPYPNTEAFF. The chain recombines TRBV2 with TRBJ1-1; D uncertain. CDR3 length: 15 amino acids. Trimming pared 5 bases from V and 2 bases from J, leaving 15 bases between. CDR1 is SNHLY and CDR2 is FYNNEI in the germline V gene.

V gene TRBV27 combines with J gene TRBJ1-2; D is possibly TRBD1 (5 bases). CDR3 length: 14 residues. Trimming removed 0 bases from V and 2 bases from J, with 7 bases in between. Germline values: CDR1 MNHEY, CDR2 SMNVEV (reference sequence). CDR3 coding DNA: TGTGCCAGCAGTTTATCCCGACAGAACTATGGCTACACCTTC. Residues: CASSLSRQNYGYTF.